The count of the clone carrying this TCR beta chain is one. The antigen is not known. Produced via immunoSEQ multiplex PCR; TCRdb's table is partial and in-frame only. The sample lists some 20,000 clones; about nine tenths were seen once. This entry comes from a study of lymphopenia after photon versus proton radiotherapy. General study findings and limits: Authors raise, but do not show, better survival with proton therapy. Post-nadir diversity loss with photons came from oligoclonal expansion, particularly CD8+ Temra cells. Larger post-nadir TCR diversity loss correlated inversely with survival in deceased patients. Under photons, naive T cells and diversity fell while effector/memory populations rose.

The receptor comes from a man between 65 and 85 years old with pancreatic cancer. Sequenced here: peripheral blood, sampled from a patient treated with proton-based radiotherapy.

The DNA for the CDR3 is TGTGCCAGCAGCCAAGAACCGGGACTAGCGGGAGAGCAAGAGACCCAGTACTTC. It encodes CASSQEPGLAGEQETQYF. The rearrangement uses TRBV4-2 and TRBJ2-5, with 14 bases matching TRBD2. V lost 0 bases, J lost 2 bases, and 5 bases stayed unmatched. Germline CDR1 and CDR2: LGHNA and YNFKEQ. The CDR3 runs 18 residues.